This TCR beta chain was found in a study of regulatory T cells in long-lasting Graves disease. This clonotype was recorded many times. Antigen specificity is unknown. Germline V gene lookup returns CDR1 LGHDT and CDR2 YNNKEL (reference sequence). The CDR3 contains 13 residues. V lost 5 bases and J lost 5; bases outside the gene matches: 4. Study-wide results and caveats: Persistent disease exhibited a predilection for TRBV28, TRBJ1-2 and TRBJ2-5.

Specified time point: newly diagnosed GD, antithyroid drugs for less than 3 months. Preparation of the TCR library used RNA extracted from PBMCs. In building TCR beta libraries, iRepertoire HTBI primers were used together with Arm-PCR of CDR3 regions. MiXCR was run by TCRdb on the multiplex PCR reads, yielding one entry per CDR3 protein. Altogether roughly 530,000 distinct CDR3 sequences are present, 15% to 20% being singletons, with the ten largest covering 20% to 30%. The sample was also linked to a second study, of T cells in Graves' hyperthyroidism and ophthalmopathy. That source notes: Subjects aged 18 to 65 presented with newly diagnosed hyperthyroidism of less than 2 months' duration. Together with thyroid ultrasound, orbital computed tomography, serum thyroxine and TRAb, clinical symptoms were used for diagnoses.

This chain connects TRBV3-1 to TRBJ2-7; 9 bases line up with TRBD1. The sample consisted of peripheral blood mononuclear cells (PBMCs), taken at new diagnosis, from a patient treated with antithyroid drugs. The clonotype comes from a woman aged 35-60 years with Graves disease. This CDR3 is CASSWTGANEQYF. CDR3 nucleotides: TGTGCCAGCAGCTGGACAGGGGCTAACGAGCAGTACTTC.